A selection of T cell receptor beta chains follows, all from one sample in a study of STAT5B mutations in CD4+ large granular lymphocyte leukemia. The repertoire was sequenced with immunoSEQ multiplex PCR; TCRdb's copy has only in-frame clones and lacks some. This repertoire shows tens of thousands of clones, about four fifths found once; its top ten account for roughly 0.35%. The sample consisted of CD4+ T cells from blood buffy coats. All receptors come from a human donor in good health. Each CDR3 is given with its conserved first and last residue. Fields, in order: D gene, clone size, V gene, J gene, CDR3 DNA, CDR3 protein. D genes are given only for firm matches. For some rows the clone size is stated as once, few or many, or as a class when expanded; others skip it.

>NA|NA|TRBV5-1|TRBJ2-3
TGCGCCAGCAGCTTGAGCGGCGCGGGAATGGATACGCAGTATTTT
CASSLSGAGMDTQYF
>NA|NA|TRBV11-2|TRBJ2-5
TGTGCCAGCAGCTTTAAGGGAGAGACCCAGTACTTC
CASSFKGETQYF
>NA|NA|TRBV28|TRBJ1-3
TGTGCCAGCACCTCTTCCGGGGCCACATACTCTGGAAACACCATATATTTT
CASTSSGATYSGNTIYF
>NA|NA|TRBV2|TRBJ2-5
TGTGCCAGCACCGATTATAGGGAAGGGACCCAGTACTTC
CASTDYREGTQYF
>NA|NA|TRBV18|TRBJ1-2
TGTGCCAGCTCGCAGGACAGAGAAGGCTATGGCTACACCTTC
CASSQDREGYGYTF
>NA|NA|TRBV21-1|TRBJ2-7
TGTGCCAGCTCCGACAGGAGGTCCTACGAGCAGTACTTC
CASSDRRSYEQYF
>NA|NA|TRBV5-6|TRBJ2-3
TGTGCCAGCAGCCGCACAGATACGCAGTATTTT
CASSRTDTQYF
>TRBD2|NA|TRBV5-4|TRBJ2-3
TGTGCCAGCAGCTTGGCTGCGGGAGCCGCACGCGATACGCAGTATTTT
CASSLAAGAARDTQYF
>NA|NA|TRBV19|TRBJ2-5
TGTGCCAGTAGTCCGACTAGGGGTCAGTACCAAGAGACCCAGTACTTC
CASSPTRGQYQETQYF
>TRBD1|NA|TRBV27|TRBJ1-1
TGTGCCAGCAGTTTACGGGGGACAGGGATTGGGATTGGGACTGAAGCTTTCTTT
CASSLRGTGIGIGTEAFF
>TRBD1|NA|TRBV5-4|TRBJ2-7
TGTGCCAGCAGCTCGGACAGGTGGGAGCAGTACTTC
CASSSDRWEQYF
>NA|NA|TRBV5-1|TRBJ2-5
TGCGCCAGCAGCTTGGAAGGCAGGGGAGAGACCCAGTACTTC
CASSLEGRGETQYF
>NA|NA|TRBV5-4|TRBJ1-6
TGTGCCAGCAGCTTGCCCCCCGGGGCGGTCGATTCACCCCTCCACTTT
CASSLPPGAVDSPLHF
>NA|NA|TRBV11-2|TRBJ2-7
TGTGCCAGCAGTCTTAGTGGGGGGTCCACCTACGAGCAGTACTTC
CASSLSGGSTYEQYF
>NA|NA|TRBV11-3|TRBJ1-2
TGTGCCAGCAGCTTAGACAAGGGATGGGATTCTAACTCCGGCTACACCTTC
CASSLDKGWDSNSGYTF
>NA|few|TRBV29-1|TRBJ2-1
TGCAGCGCTCAAAACAATGAGCAGTTCTTC
CSAQNNEQFF
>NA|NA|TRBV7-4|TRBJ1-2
TGTGCCAGCACCCGAGGGGGGGGCGCCGTCAACTATGGCTACACCTTC
CASTRGGGAVNYGYTF
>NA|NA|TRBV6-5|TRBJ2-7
TGTGCCAGCAGTTACGGCTACAGGGAAAATCCCTCCGAGCAGTACTTC
CASSYGYRENPSEQYF
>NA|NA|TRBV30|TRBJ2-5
TGTGCCTGGAGTAGCTTCCAAGAGACCCAGTACTTC
CAWSSFQETQYF
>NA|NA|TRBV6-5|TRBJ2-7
TGTGCCAGCAGCCCAGGTGGAGGTTACGAGCAGTACTTC
CASSPGGGYEQYF
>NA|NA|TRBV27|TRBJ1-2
TGTGCCAGCAGTTTGTCAGGACGTAGAGGGGGGGGGCGCCACTATGGCTACACCTTC
CASSLSGRRGGGRHYGYTF
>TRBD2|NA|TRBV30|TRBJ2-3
TGTGCCTGGACTAGCGGGAGGGCTAACACAGATACGCAGTATTTT
CAWTSGRANTDTQYF
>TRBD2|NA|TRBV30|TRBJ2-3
TGTGCCTGGAGGACTAGCGGGGGTGGGGATACGCAGTATTTT
CAWRTSGGGDTQYF
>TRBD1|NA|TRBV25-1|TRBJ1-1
TGTGCCAGCAGTGTCGACAGGGAAAGGATTCTGGGGGCTTTCTTT
CASSVDRERILGAFF
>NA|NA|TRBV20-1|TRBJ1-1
TGCGGTGCTACGCTGAACACTGAAGCTTTCTTT
CGATLNTEAFF
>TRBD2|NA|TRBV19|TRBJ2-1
TGTGCCAGTAGTAAGAACGGGGGGGGCAATTATAATGAGCAGTTCTTC
CASSKNGGGNYNEQFF
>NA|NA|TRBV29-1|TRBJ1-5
TGCAGCGTTGTCTTTCCGGACAATCCCAATCAGCCCCAGCATTTT
CSVVFPDNPNQPQHF
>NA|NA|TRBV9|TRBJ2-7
TGTGCCAGCAGCGACCCCCGCGGGGTGAGCTCCTACGAGCAGTACTTC
CASSDPRGVSSYEQYF
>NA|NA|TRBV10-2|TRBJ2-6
TGCGCCAGCAGTGAATGGCAGCTCTCTGGGGCCAACGTCCTGACTTTC
CASSEWQLSGANVLTF
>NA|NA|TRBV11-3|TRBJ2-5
TGTGCCAGCAGCTTGGGCGGGCCGCAAGAGACCCAGTACTTC
CASSLGGPQETQYF
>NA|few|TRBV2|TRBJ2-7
TGTGCCAGCAGTGTCACGTACTTC
CASSVTYF
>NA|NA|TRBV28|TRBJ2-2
TGTGCCAGCAGTTCAACAAGGACAATCGGTTTTGGGGAGCTGTTTTTT
CASSSTRTIGFGELFF
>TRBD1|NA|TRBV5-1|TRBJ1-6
TGCGCCAGCAGCGCCGAGGGACAGGGGTATTCACCCCTCCACTTT
CASSAEGQGYSPLHF
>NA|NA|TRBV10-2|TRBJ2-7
TGCGCCAGTTCAGGGGCTCGCGAGCAGTACTTC
CASSGAREQYF
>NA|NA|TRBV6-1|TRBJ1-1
TGTGCCAGCAGGGAACAGACGAACGCTGAAGCTTTCTTT
CASREQTNAEAFF
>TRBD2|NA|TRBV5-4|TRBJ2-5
TGTGCCAGCAGCTTGGTTCCGGGAGGGGGGGAGACCCAGTACTTC
CASSLVPGGGETQYF
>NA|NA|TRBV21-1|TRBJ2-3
TGTGCCAGCAGCAAAGACCCCTTGGCGGGGGGGCCTACGCAGTATTTT
CASSKDPLAGGPTQYF
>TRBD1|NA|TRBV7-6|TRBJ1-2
TGTGCCAGCAGCGCCCAAAGGGGAACAGGGGGCTACTATGGCTACACCTTC
CASSAQRGTGGYYGYTF
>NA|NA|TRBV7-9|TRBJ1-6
TGTGCCAGCAGTACCCTCGGGGCGGGGGATAATTCACCCCTCCACTTT
CASSTLGAGDNSPLHF
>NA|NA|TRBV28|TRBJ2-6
TGTGCCAGCAGCCTAGTAGGGGCCGGGGCCAACGTCCTGACTTTC
CASSLVGAGANVLTF
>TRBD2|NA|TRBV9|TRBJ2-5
TGTGCCAGCAGCGTAGGGACTAGCGGGGAAGAGACCCAGTACTTC
CASSVGTSGEETQYF
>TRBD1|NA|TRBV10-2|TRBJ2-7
TGCGCCAGCAGGGAGCCCGGGGACAGAAACTACGAGCAGTACTTC
CASREPGDRNYEQYF